In this sample, the clone carrying this TCR beta chain turned up once. This CDR3 has 10 residues. Germline values: CDR1 MDHEN, CDR2 SYDVKM. The junction had 3 bases not matched to a gene; V was cut back by 11 bases and J by 6 bases. TCRdb's table, derived via immunoSEQ multiplex PCR, lists solely in-frame clones and lacks some. The table has roughly 74,000 clones, roughly 91% seen once. These data belong to a study of technical replicates of blood from a handful of donors. The clonotype originates from a human donor in good health. The V gene is TRBV28, the J gene TRBJ1-2; 7 bases are a match to TRBD1. The sample consisted of T cells isolated from PBMCs. CDR3 amino acids: CAVQGDGYTF. CDR3 sequence (DNA): TGTGCCGTCCAGGGGGATGGCTACACCTTC.